The sequence of this T cell receptor (beta chain) was determined in a study of blood T cell repertoires in COVID-19. Turning to the study itself: The United States, Italy and Spain provided the acute and convalescent COVID-19 samples. Sample material is recorded as cDNA or gDNA derived from T cells, B-cell-depleted T cells, or PBMCs.

Sequencing was performed with immunoSEQ multiplex PCR; in TCRdb, only in-frame clones are kept and a portion is missing. The table has roughly 6,600 clones, about 89% seen once. Trimming removed 5 bases from V and 6 bases from J; junction bases left unmatched: 9. The V gene's germline CDR1 is MRHNA and CDR2 SNTAGT. The CDR3 is 15 amino acids. The chain combines TRBV6-4 with TRBJ2-1, with 8 bases fitting TRBD2. Sequencing was done on a sample of peripheral blood. This clonotype was sampled from a human donor in a cohort sampled during active COVID-19. The donor label of this sample is uncertain. The CDR3 coding sequence is TGTGCCAGCAGTCTTAAAGCGGGAGAGTCCAATGAGCAGTTCTTC. Its translation is CASSLKAGESNEQFF.